A single sample gave rise to the 7 T cell receptor beta chains below, sequenced in a study of blood T cell repertoires in COVID-19. Here immunoSEQ multiplex PCR was the method, and the copy in TCRdb shows in-frame clones only, minus some. Of fewer than 200,000 clones in the sample, roughly 89% are singletons; the top ten hold roughly 3.1%. The sequenced sample consisted of PBMCs or T cells enriched from blood (not recorded which). These receptors were obtained from a woman in her twenties or thirties who had been exposed to COVID-19.

This clone was observed a handful of times. CDR3 in DNA: TGTGCCAGCAGTCGGGGAGCTAGCGAAGCTTTCTTT. Protein: CASSRGASEAFF. This chain joins TRBV12-3 or TRBV12-4 and TRBJ1-1; unclear D gene. This CDR3 is 12 amino acids long. V lost 5 bases and J 8 bases, leaving 12 bases between the germline ends.

The chain recombines TRBV2 with TRBJ1-4; TRBD1 agrees at 7 bases. V lost 5 bases to trimming and J lost 5 bases; unmatched junction nucleotides: 5. CDR1 and CDR2 (germline): SNHLY, FYNNEI. The CDR3 totals 14 residues. The DNA for the CDR3 is TGTGCCAGCAGTCTGACAGGGCTGAATGAAAAACTGTTTTTT. Its translation is CASSLTGLNEKLFF.

The CDR3 loop is CASSHRTGGDTEAFF. CDR3 nucleotides: TGCGCCAGCAGCCACAGGACAGGGGGGGACACTGAAGCTTTCTTT. The rearrangement links TRBV4-1 to TRBJ1-1, with TRBD1 matching over 10 bases. The V and J ends lost 3 bases and 3 bases, in that order; junction bases with no gene match: 4. Germline assignment: CDR1 MGHRA and CDR2 YSYEKL. The CDR3 is 15 amino acids.

The chain has TRBV7-8 and TRBJ2-3; TRBD2 agrees at 9 bases. This CDR3 spans 16 amino acids. V shed 1 base, J shed 4 bases, and the junction held 6 bases outside the gene matches. Per germline, CDR1 SGHVS and CDR2 FQNEAQ. DNA of the CDR3: TGTGCCAGCAGCTTAGTAGGCGGGGGGGCGTCAGATACGCAGTATTTT. Its translation: CASSLVGGGASDTQYF.

The chain uses TRBV3-1 (or the pseudogene TRBV3-2) and TRBJ2-7; TRBD1 aligns across 9 bases. V dropped 5 bases and J dropped 6; count of bases not matched to a gene: 5. The CDR3 contains 13 residues. Germline V CDR1 and CDR2: LGHDT, YNNKEL (reference sequence). The CDR3 coding sequence is TGTGCCAGCAGCGGCCGGACAGGGGTCGAGCAGTACTTC. Translation: CASSGRTGVEQYF.

The CDR3 nucleotides read TGTGCCTGGAGTGGGCAGGGTGGCTACACCTTC. Encoded protein: CAWSGQGGYTF. The chain combines TRBV30 with TRBJ1-2; D is possibly TRBD1 (5 bases). The CDR3 is 11 amino acids. Germline V gives CDR1 GTSNPN, CDR2 SVGIG (reference sequence). Deletions cut 1 base from V and 7 bases from J, with 7 bases between.

The chain couples TRBV30 to TRBJ2-2; D is perhaps TRBD1 (6 bases). V gave up 3 bases and J gave up 6 bases, with 14 bases separating them. Germline V CDR1 and CDR2: GTSNPN, SVGIG (reference sequence). The CDR3 sequence is 14 residues long. The CDR3 coding sequence is TGTGCCTGGAGAACAGGGAGTCTGGCCGGGGAGCTGTTTTTT. This sequence encodes CAWRTGSLAGELFF.